This T cell receptor beta chain is drawn from a study of blood T cell repertoires in COVID-19. Across the study: From the United States, Italy and Spain came samples of acute and convalescent COVID-19. Sample material is recorded as cDNA or gDNA derived from T cells, B-cell-depleted T cells, or PBMCs.

V dropped 0 bases and J dropped 9 bases, with 7 bases sitting between them. Germline CDR1 SGHRS, CDR2 YFSETQ. The CDR3 consists of 12 residues. Clones were sequenced by immunoSEQ multiplex PCR, and TCRdb holds only the in-frame ones, with some missing. The sample yields about 170,000 clones, under 90% seen once. This chain links TRBV5-1 with TRBJ2-1; no firm D call. The specimen sequenced was peripheral blood. This receptor was obtained from an elderly woman with acute or convalescent COVID-19. The CDR3 loop is CASSLAAAEQFF. In DNA form, the CDR3 reads TGCGCCAGCAGCTTGGCCGCGGCTGAGCAGTTCTTC. Together with reference TRBV5-1 and TRBJ2-1, the CDR3 gives the full variable domain: KAGVTQTPRYLIKTRGQQVTLSCSPISGHRSVSWYQQTPGQGLQFLFEYFSETQRNKGNFPGRFSGRQFSNSRSEMNVSTLELGDSALYLCASSLAAAEQFFGPGTRLTVL.